These 11 T cell receptor beta chains share one sample of origin, sequenced in a study of Ad26.COV2.S vaccination and SARS-CoV-2 variants. Treatment denoted: over 15 received Ad26.COV2.S at low or high dose, single or two shots; about 5 received placebo; per-sample allocation not given. Specimens were obtained on day 63 following the first vaccine or placebo injection. The data were produced by immunoSEQ multiplex PCR, yet TCRdb's version contains in-frame clones alone and is incomplete. The repertoire holds hundreds of thousands of clones, with around 87% as singletons. Here the sequenced sample was peripheral blood, taken in a trial of Ad26.COV2.S vaccine versus placebo. The receptors were gathered from a person aged 18-60 years who received the Ad26.COV2.S COVID-19 vaccine or a placebo.

The gene calls are TRBV20-1 and TRBJ2-7; possible D gene TRBD2, 6 bases. V was clipped by 3 bases and J by 0 bases, with 12 bases between them. Germline V CDR1 and CDR2: DFQATT, SNEGSKA (reference sequence). The CDR3 covers 14 residues. The DNA for the CDR3 is TGCAGTGCTAGTGGAGGGGTTCGCTCCTACGAGCAGTACTTC. Translating it yields CSASGGVRSYEQYF.

V usage is TRBV3-1 (or the pseudogene TRBV3-2) and J usage is TRBJ2-1; the D is unclear. V gave up 0 bases and J gave up 9 bases, with 9 bases separating them. Per germline, CDR1 LGHDT and CDR2 YNNKEL (reference sequence). This CDR3 is built from 13 residues. CDR3 residues: CASSQDGRSEQFF. For the CDR3, the DNA is TGTGCCAGCAGCCAAGACGGGCGGAGTGAGCAGTTCTTC.

V gene TRBV15 combines with J gene TRBJ2-1; D is undetermined. Germline V CDR1 and CDR2: LNHNV, YYDKDF (reference sequence). This CDR3 has 15 amino acids. Trimming took off 4 bases at V and 0 bases at J, with 10 bases between the two ends. The CDR3 DNA sequence: TGTGCCACCAGCAAGCGAGAGAGCTCCTACAATGAGCAGTTCTTC. Its protein product is CATSKRESSYNEQFF.

J is TRBJ1-6 and V is TRBV5-5; no clear D. The CDR3 has 15 amino acids. Trimming took off 1 base at V and 4 bases at J, with 9 bases between the two ends. Germline V gene data show CDR1 as SGHKS and CDR2 as YYEKEE (reference sequence). CDR3 region: CASSLSGSYNSPLHF. In DNA, the CDR3 is TGTGCCAGCAGCTTGTCCGGGTCTTATAATTCACCCCTCCACTTT.

This clone appeared a single time. The chain has TRBV11-2 and TRBJ1-2; D may be TRBD1 (5 bases). V was pared by 1 base and J by 4 bases, with 7 bases between. Germline V CDR1 and CDR2: SGHAT, FQNNGV. This CDR3 is built from 13 residues. This chain's CDR3 is CASSLVQGYGYTF. CDR3 DNA sequence: TGTGCCAGCAGCTTAGTCCAGGGCTATGGCTACACCTTC.

J is TRBJ2-5 and V is TRBV18, with D uncertain. The germline V and J ends were trimmed by 8 bases and 0 bases, with 13 bases remaining between them. This CDR3 is 14 amino acids long. The germline CDR1 and CDR2 sequences are KGHSH and LQKENI. DNA for the CDR3: TGTGCCAGCCGTTTGGGGTCCAACCAAGAGACCCAGTACTTC. Encoded protein: CASRLGSNQETQYF.

This rearrangement joins TRBV28 to TRBJ1-6, with D possibly being TRBD1 (5 bases). Trimming took off 3 bases at V and 7 bases at J, with 13 bases between the two ends. The CDR3 contains 15 residues. The germline V gene encodes CDR1 MDHEN and CDR2 SYDVKM. The CDR3 coding sequence is TGTGCCAGCAGTTTGCCGGGGACGAAGAATTCACCCCTCCACTTT. Protein sequence: CASSLPGTKNSPLHF.

In this sample, this clone turned up once. J is TRBJ1-1 and V is TRBV5-1; D ambiguous. The CDR3 loop spans 16 amino acids. Germline CDR1 SGHRS, CDR2 YFSETQ. V gave up 6 bases and J gave up 1 base, with 19 bases separating them. The CDR3 protein is CASNPKVNSQNTEAFF. CDR3 nucleotides: TGCGCCAGCAATCCGAAGGTCAACAGCCAGAACACTGAAGCTTTCTTT.

V and J are TRBV5-1 and TRBJ2-6; TRBD1 matches 7 bases. V shed 4 bases and J 6 bases; nucleotides not matched to a gene: 7. The germline gives CDR1 SGHRS, CDR2 YFSETQ. The CDR3 is 15 residues long. This CDR3 is CASSTRQGTANVLTF. The CDR3 nucleotides are TGCGCCAGCAGCACCAGACAGGGAACGGCCAACGTCCTGACTTTC.

CDR3 region: CASSISGPSTDTQYF. CDR3 coding DNA: TGTGCCAGCAGCATTTCGGGGCCTAGCACAGATACGCAGTATTTT. The chain is built from TRBV7-2 and TRBJ2-3, with D possibly being TRBD1 or TRBD2 (5 bases each). Germline CDR1 reads SGHTA; CDR2 reads FQGNSA. The CDR3 totals 15 residues. Trimming stripped 5 bases from V and 0 bases from J, with 12 bases between.

V gene TRBV7-9 combines with J gene TRBJ2-3; 8 bases match TRBD1. Germline V gene sequence: CDR1 SEHNR, CDR2 FQNEAQ (reference sequence). The CDR3 runs 15 residues. Losses at the gene ends were 1 base for V and 4 bases for J; bases not matched to a gene: 4. This CDR3 is CASSLVAGGPDTQYF. As DNA, the CDR3 is TGTGCCAGCAGCTTAGTGGCAGGGGGCCCAGATACGCAGTATTTT.